The present T cell receptor beta chain was sequenced within a study of response to subunit inactivated influenza vaccine. This CDR3 has 16 amino acids. The germline CDR1 and CDR2 sequences are SGHTA and FQGNSA. V was pared by 1 base and J by 6 bases, with 15 bases between. TCRdb recomputed calls from the RT-PCR reads with MiXCR, one row per CDR3 protein. The sample has about 800,000 distinct CDR3 sequences; 21% are singletons. This TCR was recovered from a man between 50 and 59 years old who received an inactivated influenza vaccine. The starting material was PBMCs from blood, obtained 5 to 6 days after vaccination. The chain carries TRBV7-2 and TRBJ2-2, with D possibly being TRBD1 (6 bases). CDR3 coding DNA: TGTGCCAGCAGCTTAGGCGGCCAGGGGTCGGCCGGGGAGCTGTTTTTT. It specifies CASSLGGQGSAGELFF.